What follows are 7 T cell receptor beta chains derived from one specimen sequenced in a study of blood T cell repertoires in COVID-19 (dated by TCRdb to 2020 to 2021). The library was built by means of the immunoSEQ multiplex PCR assay. Here the immuneACCESS table is served through TCRdb, limited to in-frame sequences with V and J called. Missing clones are a known gap in these copies; in checked studies unresolved V genes cover under half, and the rest lacks a known reason. Recorded for this sample are 200,000 to 300,000 clones; around 80% of them occurred a single time. Together, the top ten hold approximately 4% of the sample. Sequenced input: peripheral blood. These receptors were obtained from a man in his fifties or sixties with acute or convalescent COVID-19.

The CDR3 region has the DNA TGTGCCAGCAGCTTAGCCAACGGGGAGCTGTTTTTT. Its protein product is CASSLANGELFF. The gene calls are TRBV7-9 and TRBJ2-2; D unclear. V gave up 0 bases and J gave up 7 bases, with 3 bases separating them. The CDR3 consists of 12 residues. Germline CDR1 SEHNR, CDR2 FQNEAQ (reference sequence).

A note on this clone: This sample includes further DNA sequences coding for the same CDR3. CDR3 sequence (DNA): TGTGCCAGCAGGAGACAGGGGGCAGGTGAAAAACTGTTTTTT. This codes for CASRRQGAGEKLFF. The V and J genes are TRBV27 and TRBJ1-4, with 10 positions matching TRBD1. CDR1 and CDR2 from the germline V gene are MNHEY and SMNVEV (reference sequence). This CDR3 comprises 14 residues. V lost 6 bases to trimming and J lost 7 bases; unmatched junction nucleotides: 5. Complete variable domain (other parts from reference TRBV27 and TRBJ1-4): EAQVTQNPRYLITVTGKKLTVTCSQNMNHEYMSWYRQDPGLGLRQIYYSMNVEVTDKGDVPEGYKVSRKEKRNFPLILESPSPNQTSLYFCASRRQGAGEKLFFGSGTQLSVL.

This chain connects TRBV5-1 to TRBJ2-6; D is unclear. The CDR3 contains 15 residues. V was pared by 0 bases and J by 4 bases, with 8 bases between. Per germline, CDR1 SGHRS and CDR2 YFSETQ. The CDR3 sequence is CASSLVVSGANVLTF. Written as DNA, the CDR3 is TGCGCCAGCAGCTTGGTCGTATCCGGGGCCAACGTCCTGACTTTC.

In DNA form, the CDR3 reads TGTGCCAGCAGCCTACTTGGCCTCGACTATTCACCCCTCCACTTT. Encoded protein: CASSLLGLDYSPLHF. The V and J genes are TRBV7-2 and TRBJ1-6; the D is unclear. Germline CDR1 and CDR2: SGHTA and FQGNSA. Trimming stripped 5 bases from V and 8 bases from J, with 16 bases between. The CDR3 has 15 residues.

The rearrangement joins TRBV6-5 to TRBJ2-7, with D possibly being TRBD1 (6 bases). This CDR3 has 13 residues. In germline, CDR1 is MNHEY, CDR2 SVGAGI. The V end lost 6 bases, the J end lost 3 bases, and 12 bases lay between the germline ends. The CDR3 region has the DNA TGTGCCAGCAGGCCCGGGGACAACTACGAGCAGTACTTC. It codes for CASRPGDNYEQYF.

The J gene is TRBJ1-6, the V gene TRBV18; D gene uncertain. V lost 0 bases and J lost 0, with 6 bases in between. Germline CDR1 is KGHSH and CDR2 is LQKENI. CDR3 length equals 16 residues. The CDR3 sequence: CASSPPSSSYNSPLHF. DNA for the CDR3: TGTGCCAGCTCACCACCCTCCAGCTCCTATAATTCACCCCTCCACTTT.

J is TRBJ2-1 and V is TRBV5-1; 7 positions agree with TRBD1. Germline V gene lookup returns CDR1 SGHRS and CDR2 YFSETQ. V shed 0 bases, J shed 5 bases, and the junction held 11 bases outside the gene matches. This CDR3 is 17 amino acids long. CDR3 nucleotide sequence: TGCGCCAGCAGCTTGGTTGGGGCCGGGACAGCAAACAATGAGCAGTTCTTC. This gives the protein CASSLVGAGTANNEQFF.